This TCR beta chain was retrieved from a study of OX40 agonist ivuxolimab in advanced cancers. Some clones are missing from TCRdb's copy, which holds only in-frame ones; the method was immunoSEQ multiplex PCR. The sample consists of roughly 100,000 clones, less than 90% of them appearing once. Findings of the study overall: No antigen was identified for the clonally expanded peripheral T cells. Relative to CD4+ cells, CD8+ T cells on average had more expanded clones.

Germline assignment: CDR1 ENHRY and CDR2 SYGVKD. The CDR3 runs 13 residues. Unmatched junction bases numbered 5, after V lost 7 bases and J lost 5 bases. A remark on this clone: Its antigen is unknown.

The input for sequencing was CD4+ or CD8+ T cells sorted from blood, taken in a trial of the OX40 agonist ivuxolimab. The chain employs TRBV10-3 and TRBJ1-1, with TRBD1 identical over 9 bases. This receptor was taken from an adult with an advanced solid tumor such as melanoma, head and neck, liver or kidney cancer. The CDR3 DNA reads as TGTGCCATCACTAGACAGGGGGGGACTGAAGCTTTCTTT. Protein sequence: CAITRQGGTEAFF.